This is a list of T cell receptor beta chains from one sample in a study of blood T cell repertoires in COVID-19. Profiled with immunoSEQ multiplex PCR; TCRdb holds only in-frame clones, not every one. The sample lists some 200,000 clones; 65% to 85% were seen once. The sequenced material came from PBMCs or T cells enriched from blood (not recorded which). The receptors here all came from a man aged 35 to 55 who had recovered from COVID-19. Each CDR3 is given with its conserved first and last residue. Fields, in order: D gene, V gene, J gene, clone size, CDR3 protein, CDR3 DNA. The D gene is left open where the match is weak. The size of a clone is reported for some rows only, either as once, few or many, or as a class for expanded clones.

>-|TRBV5-8|TRBJ2-1|-
CASSFRGSYNEQFF
TGTGCCAGCAGCTTTAGGGGCTCCTACAATGAGCAGTTCTTC
>-|TRBV11-2|TRBJ1-5|-
CASSLDRGGQPQHF
TGTGCCAGCAGCTTAGATCGGGGTGGGCAGCCCCAGCATTTT
>-|TRBV3-1/TRBV3-2|TRBJ2-1|-
CASSLNPGLTYNEQFF
TGTGCCAGCAGCCTTAACCCGGGACTGACCTACAATGAGCAGTTCTTC
>TRBD1|TRBV5-1|TRBJ2-2|-
CASSSTGGGTGELFF
TGCGCCAGCAGCTCAACAGGGGGCGGGACCGGGGAGCTGTTTTTT
>TRBD2|TRBV11-2|TRBJ2-1|-
CASSLDMRGTNNEQFF
TGTGCCAGCAGCTTAGATATGCGGGGGACTAATAATGAGCAGTTCTTC
>TRBD1|TRBV6-5|TRBJ1-2|-
CASRTGGSYGYTF
TGTGCCAGCAGAACAGGGGGCTCTTATGGCTACACCTTC
>TRBD2|TRBV4-2|TRBJ2-1|-
CASSQETSASFYEQFF
TGTGCCAGCAGCCAAGAGACTAGCGCTTCATTCTATGAGCAGTTCTTC
>TRBD1|TRBV30|TRBJ1-5|few
CAWSVGQGFNQPQHF
TGTGCCTGGAGTGTAGGACAGGGGTTTAATCAGCCCCAGCATTTT
>-|TRBV4-2|TRBJ1-5|-
CASSQTQGYQPQHF
TGTGCCAGCAGCCAAACACAGGGTTATCAGCCCCAGCATTTT
>TRBD1|TRBV28|TRBJ1-2|-
CASSLLTGAHGYTF
TGTGCCAGCAGTCTACTGACAGGGGCACATGGCTACACCTTC